One sample yielded the 24 T cell receptor beta chains listed below, sequenced in a study of T cell responses to AZD1222 COVID-19 vaccine. Here immunoSEQ multiplex PCR was the method, and the copy in TCRdb shows in-frame clones only, minus some. The sample comprises around 200,000 clones, about 93% of which are singletons, and 1% rests with the top ten. Sample: peripheral blood, taken 28 days after the second dose of the MenACWY control vaccine. The source is an adult who received the MenACWY meningococcal vaccine as a control.

The rearrangement joins TRBV19 to TRBJ2-1; 8 bases align to TRBD1. The CDR3 runs to 16 residues. V lost 5 bases, J lost 8 bases, and 14 bases stayed unmatched. Germline loops: CDR1 LNHDA, CDR2 SQIVND (reference sequence). CDR3 in DNA: TGTGCCAGTAGTTTCTTCTTGACAGGGGCGTACCATGAGCAGTTCTTC. This translates into CASSFFLTGAYHEQFF.

This clone was observed a handful of times. J is TRBJ2-2 and V is TRBV11-2; 8 nucleotides agree with TRBD2. Germline V gene data show CDR1 as SGHAT and CDR2 as FQNNGV. The CDR3 runs to 17 residues. V shed 5 bases, J shed 4 bases, and the junction held 12 bases outside the gene matches. CDR3 residues: CASSPGGGLRRTGELFF. CDR3 in DNA: TGTGCCAGCAGCCCGGGGGGGGGACTCAGGCGCACCGGGGAGCTGTTTTTT. The full variable domain, in which reference TRBV11-2 and TRBJ2-2 provide the parts outside the CDR3, is EAGVAQSPRYKIIEKRQSVAFWCNPISGHATLYWYQQILGQGPKLLIQFQNNGVVDDSQLPKDRFSAERLKGVDSTLKIQPAKLEDSAVYLCASSPGGGLRRTGELFFGEGSRLTVL.

The V gene is TRBV5-1, the J gene TRBJ2-7; tentative D call: TRBD2 (5 bases). The germline CDR1 and CDR2 sequences are SGHRS and YFSETQ. CDR3 length: 14 amino acids. V lost 0 bases and J 2 bases, leaving 9 bases between the germline ends. The CDR3 sequence: CASSLETGTYEQYF. CDR3 DNA sequence: TGCGCCAGCAGCTTGGAAACGGGGACCTACGAGCAGTACTTC. Drawing the rest from reference TRBV5-1 and TRBJ2-7, the complete variable domain is KAGVTQTPRYLIKTRGQQVTLSCSPISGHRSVSWYQQTPGQGLQFLFEYFSETQRNKGNFPGRFSGRQFSNSRSEMNVSTLELGDSALYLCASSLETGTYEQYFGPGTRLTVT.

A few counts support this clone. The V gene is TRBV5-6, the J gene TRBJ1-3, with D unclear. The CDR3 length is 16 residues. The V gene lost 4 bases and the J gene lost 0 bases, with 14 bases spanning the gap. CDR1 SGHDT and CDR2 YYEEEE come from the germline V gene. The CDR3 bases are TGTGCCAGCAGCATTAATCTAGGGTACTCTGGAAACACCATATATTTT. Protein: CASSINLGYSGNTIYF.

V usage is TRBV2 and J usage is TRBJ1-5; unclear D gene. V gave up 7 bases and J gave up 3 bases, with 28 bases separating them. CDR3 length: 19 amino acids. Germline V gene data show CDR1 as SNHLY and CDR2 as FYNNEI. This chain's CDR3 is CASTQQSLSPWGNNQPQHF. CDR3 in DNA: TGTGCCAGCACCCAGCAGTCATTATCACCATGGGGAAACAATCAGCCCCAGCATTTT.

The V gene is TRBV5-5, the J gene TRBJ2-1, with D perhaps matching TRBD2 (7 bases). CDR3 length: 16 residues. Trimming took off 6 bases at V and 3 bases at J, with 19 bases between the two ends. Germline values: CDR1 SGHKS, CDR2 YYEKEE (reference sequence). DNA for the CDR3: TGTGCCAGCAACCCCGGTGGGGGGGGCCTCTACAATGAGCAGTTCTTC. Translation: CASNPGGGGLYNEQFF.

This clone was detected only a few times. The chain joins TRBV6-5 to TRBJ2-5; weak D call: TRBD2 (5 bases). CDR3 length: 13 amino acids. V was pared by 7 bases and J by 3 bases, with 12 bases between. Germline CDR1 MNHEY, CDR2 SVGAGI. The CDR3 protein is CASTTLGEETQYF. The CDR3 DNA is TGTGCCAGCACCACTCTCGGGGAAGAGACCCAGTACTTC.

The chain couples TRBV7-8 to TRBJ1-6; 7 bases are shared with TRBD1. V was clipped by 4 bases and J by 7 bases; unmatched bases: 7. The CDR3 contains 15 residues. The germline V gene has CDR1 SGHVS and CDR2 FQNEAQ. CDR3 protein: CASSYTGQRNSPLHF. DNA of the CDR3: TGTGCCAGCAGCTACACGGGACAGCGGAATTCACCCCTCCACTTT.

The rearrangement uses TRBV6-5 and TRBJ1-1; D is uncertain. V lost 0 bases and J lost 8, with 13 bases in between. The CDR3 covers 14 residues. Germline V CDR1 and CDR2: MNHEY, SVGAGI. In nucleotides, the CDR3 is TGTGCCAGCAGTTACTCGCCAGACGTGGCCGAAGCTTTCTTT. Protein: CASSYSPDVAEAFF.

As DNA, the CDR3 is TGTGCCAGTTCAGGCGCAACTAATGAAAAACTGTTTTTT. It translates to CASSGATNEKLFF. V gene TRBV19 combines with J gene TRBJ1-4; D gene unclear. The CDR3 loop spans 13 amino acids. Germline V CDR1 and CDR2: LNHDA, SQIVND (reference sequence). The germline V and J ends were trimmed by 8 bases and 0 bases, with 7 bases remaining between them.

The J gene is TRBJ2-3, the V gene TRBV2; D not resolved. V was clipped by 7 bases and J by 2 bases, with 13 bases between them. The CDR3 has 14 amino acids. Germline CDR1 SNHLY, CDR2 FYNNEI. CDR3 loop: CASMNGRFTDTQYF. DNA of the CDR3: TGTGCCAGCATGAACGGTAGATTCACAGATACGCAGTATTTT.

The chain uses TRBV7-2 and TRBJ1-2, with D uncertain. The CDR3 spans 13 residues. From germline, CDR1 is SGHTA and CDR2 FQGNSA. The germline V and J ends were trimmed by 3 bases and 8 bases, with 13 bases remaining between them. CDR3 amino acids: CASSLVGIQGYTF. CDR3 coding DNA: TGTGCCAGCAGCTTGGTCGGGATTCAGGGCTACACCTTC.

This chain links TRBV6-6 with TRBJ2-5; 8 nucleotides align to TRBD1. V gave up 1 base and J gave up 1 base; unmatched junction bases: 5. The CDR3 consists of 16 residues. Germline values: CDR1 MNHNY, CDR2 SVGAGI (reference sequence). CDR3 residues: CASSYYGQGLQETQYF. In nucleotides, the CDR3 is TGTGCCAGCAGTTACTACGGACAGGGCCTCCAAGAGACCCAGTACTTC.

The gene calls are TRBV7-8 and TRBJ1-5, with no clear D. The CDR3 sequence is 14 residues long. Germline V CDR1 and CDR2: SGHVS, FQNEAQ. Trimming removed 1 base from V and 6 bases from J, with 10 bases in between. DNA for the CDR3: TGTGCCAGCAGCTTAGGATCCCCAAGTCAGCCCCAGCATTTT. Its translation is CASSLGSPSQPQHF. Based on the CDR3 plus reference TRBV7-8 and TRBJ1-5, the full variable domain is GAGVSQSPRYKVAKRGQDVALRCDPISGHVSLFWYQQALGQGPEFLTYFQNEAQLDKSGLPSDRFFAERPEGSVSTLKIQRTQQEDSAVYLCASSLGSPSQPQHFGDGTRLSIL.

The rearrangement joins TRBV7-9 to TRBJ1-2; D not resolved. V lost 5 bases to trimming and J lost 8 bases, with 9 bases between them. Per germline, CDR1 SEHNR and CDR2 FQNEAQ (reference sequence). This CDR3 spans 11 amino acids. CDR3 in amino acids: CASSRENGYTF. CDR3 DNA: TGTGCCAGCAGCAGGGAAAACGGCTACACCTTC.

The chain recombines TRBV4-3 with TRBJ1-6, with D unclear. V was clipped by 2 bases and J by 11 bases, with 10 bases between them. The CDR3 length is 13 residues. From germline, CDR1 is LGHNA and CDR2 YSLEER. The CDR3 is CASSQKGTPPLHF. CDR3 DNA sequence: TGCGCCAGCAGCCAAAAGGGTACTCCACCCCTCCACTTT.

The chain joins TRBV27 to TRBJ2-3; 8 bases line up with TRBD2. J gave up 2 bases and V 8 bases, and 9 bases lay outside the gene matches. The CDR3 has 15 amino acids. In germline, CDR1 is MNHEY, CDR2 SMNVEV (reference sequence). CDR3 loop: CASHEPGGPTDTQYF. In DNA, the CDR3 is TGTGCCAGCCATGAACCGGGGGGGCCCACAGATACGCAGTATTTT.

The chain uses TRBV19 and TRBJ1-2; 9 bases fit TRBD1. CDR1 is LNHDA and CDR2 is SQIVND in the germline V gene (reference sequence). V was pared by 3 bases and J by 8 bases, with 4 bases of the junction left unmatched. The CDR3 runs 13 residues. The CDR3 DNA reads TGTGCCAGTAGTATCGGGACAGGGTCCGGCTACACCTTC. Protein sequence: CASSIGTGSGYTF.

The CDR3 loop is CASSLIGDEQFF. As DNA, the CDR3 is TGTGCCAGCAGCTTAATAGGGGATGAGCAGTTCTTC. The chain recombines TRBV7-3 with TRBJ2-1; a possible D gene is TRBD1 (5 bases). The V gene lost 1 base and the J gene lost 8 bases, with 6 bases spanning the gap. Per germline, CDR1 SGHTA and CDR2 FQGTGA. The CDR3 loop spans 12 amino acids.

J is TRBJ1-4 and V is TRBV6-4, with D possibly TRBD1 on 6 matching bases. CDR3 length: 14 amino acids. Between the trimmed V and J ends, which lost 3 bases and 8 bases, there was a span of 13 bases. Germline V CDR1 and CDR2: MRHNA, SNTAGT. CDR3 in amino acids: CASSERGTGEKLFF. For the CDR3, the DNA is TGTGCCAGCAGTGAGAGGGGGACGGGAGAAAAACTGTTTTTT.

This clone came up once. Here the CDR3 DNA reads TGTGCCAGCCGGTCGGACGTCGAAGAATCACCCCTCCACTTT. As protein: CASRSDVEESPLHF. The chain recombines TRBV27 with TRBJ1-6; D uncertain. Germline V gives CDR1 MNHEY, CDR2 SMNVEV (reference sequence). Trimming cost V 8 bases and J 10 bases, with 18 bases left between them. This CDR3 is 14 amino acids long.

The chain employs TRBV6-5 and TRBJ1-2; the D gene is possibly TRBD1 (5 bases). The V gene lost 8 bases and the J gene lost 4 bases, with 17 bases spanning the gap. Germline CDR1 reads MNHEY; CDR2 reads SVGAGI. The CDR3 has 14 residues. CDR3 nucleotide sequence: TGTGCCAGCTGTCCGGGACCTGCGGGCTATGGCTACACCTTC. Its protein product is CASCPGPAGYGYTF.

The chain employs TRBV12-5 and TRBJ1-6; no clear D. This CDR3 region has 13 residues. The germline gives CDR1 LGHNT, CDR2 FRNRAP. The germline V and J ends were trimmed by 6 bases and 7 bases, with 10 bases remaining between them. The CDR3 sequence is CASGHYENSPLHF. In DNA form, the CDR3 reads TGTGCTAGTGGCCACTATGAAAATTCACCCCTCCACTTT.

The chain is built from TRBV6-6 and TRBJ2-1; D is possibly TRBD1 (6 bases). The V gene lost 0 bases and the J gene lost 16 bases, with 13 bases spanning the gap. Germline assignment: CDR1 MNHNY and CDR2 SVGAGI (reference sequence). This CDR3 region has 12 residues. The CDR3 DNA sequence: TGTGCCAGCAGTTACTCTAGCACAGGGATCTTCTTC. It encodes CASSYSSTGIFF.